The next 20 T cell receptor beta chains were all read from a single sample in a study of cytotoxic CD8 clonotypes in ibrutinib-treated CLL. TCRdb's copy holds only in-frame clones and misses some; the assay was immunoSEQ multiplex PCR. The sample contains about 130,000 clones, around 76% of which appear only once. Sequenced here: PBMCs, sampled after 24 months of ibrutinib treatment. The receptors stem from a human donor with chronic lymphocytic leukemia.

This clone turned up a few times. Here the CDR3 reads CASSGHKSSGNTIYF. DNA of the CDR3: TGTGCCAGCAGCGGCCACAAGAGCTCTGGAAACACCATATATTTT. This sequence joins TRBV5-4 and TRBJ1-3; D is ambiguous. CDR3 length equals 15 residues. Germline-derived CDR1 and CDR2 are SGHNT and YYREEE (reference sequence). V was trimmed by 4 bases and J by 0 bases, leaving 11 bases between them.

The chain carries TRBV18 and TRBJ2-5; D assignment may be TRBD1 or TRBD2 (5 bases each). CDR1 and CDR2 (germline): KGHSH, LQKENI. The CDR3 is made up of 14 amino acids. V was shortened by 2 bases and J by 5 bases, with 12 bases between the two germline ends. In DNA form, the CDR3 reads TGTGCCAGCTCACCAGGGACCCCCGGGGAGACCCAGTACTTC. Translation: CASSPGTPGETQYF.

The chain uses TRBV18 and TRBJ2-6, with 12 bases lining up with TRBD2. Per the germline V gene, CDR1 is KGHSH and CDR2 is LQKENI. The CDR3 loop spans 20 amino acids. The ends lost 1 base at V and 0 bases at J; junction bases unmatched: 7. The DNA of the CDR3 is TGTGCCAGCTCACCACGGGCTAGCGGGAGGGCCTCCTCTGGGGCCAACGTCCTGACTTTC. It encodes CASSPRASGRASSGANVLTF.

The chain has TRBV4-1 and TRBJ2-3; 11 bases agree with TRBD2. CDR3 length: 18 amino acids. Germline V CDR1 and CDR2: MGHRA, YSYEKL. With 1 base clipped from V and 2 bases from J, the junction kept 8 bases outside the gene matches. The CDR3 sequence is CASSQGPLAGAPTDTQYF. DNA of the CDR3: TGCGCCAGCAGCCAAGGCCCACTAGCGGGGGCCCCCACAGATACGCAGTATTTT.

This chain joins TRBV9 and TRBJ2-3; possibly TRBD2 for D (6 bases). The CDR3 loop spans 18 amino acids. From germline, CDR1 is SGDLS and CDR2 YYNGEE. V shed 0 bases and J shed 0 bases, with 17 bases lying between them. The CDR3 DNA reads as TGTGCCAGCAGCGTAGGGCTAGGCGGGACCCTTAGCACAGATACGCAGTATTTT. Translating it yields CASSVGLGGTLSTDTQYF.

The rearrangement uses TRBV2 and TRBJ2-3; 7 positions match TRBD1. J gave up 2 bases and V 6 bases, and 8 bases lay outside the gene matches. Germline assignment: CDR1 SNHLY and CDR2 FYNNEI. The CDR3 is 15 amino acids. CDR3 residues: CASSRQGHPTDTQYF. The CDR3 DNA follows: TGTGCCAGCAGCCGACAGGGCCACCCCACAGATACGCAGTATTTT.

The chain links TRBV7-9 to TRBJ1-5; D not resolved. Germline values: CDR1 SEHNR, CDR2 FQNEAQ (reference sequence). The V end lost 5 bases, the J end lost 2 bases, and 7 bases lay between the germline ends. The CDR3 has 13 residues. CDR3 nucleotides: TGTGCCAGCAGCCTCCAGGGCAATCAGCCCCAGCATTTT. The encoded protein is CASSLQGNQPQHF.

Worth noting for this clone: Other nucleotide sequences from this sample produce the same CDR3. The gene calls are TRBV5-1 and TRBJ1-1; 10 positions agree with TRBD1. Germline V gene lookup returns CDR1 SGHRS and CDR2 YFSETQ. With V trimmed by 4 bases and J by 5 bases, 5 bases remained unmatched. The length of the CDR3 is 14 residues. The CDR3 bases are TGCGCCAGCAGCACCGGACAGGGGGGGACTGAAGCTTTCTTT. Its protein is CASSTGQGGTEAFF.

In its sample, this clone was seen a few times. J is TRBJ2-6 and V is TRBV11-1; no clear D. This CDR3 comprises 14 residues. Between the trimmed V and J ends, which lost 5 bases and 1 base, there was a span of 6 bases. The V gene's germline CDR1 is SGHAT and CDR2 FQDESV (reference sequence). CDR3 sequence reads: CASSAGSGANVLTF. In nucleotides, the CDR3 is TGTGCCAGCAGCGCTGGGTCTGGGGCCAACGTCCTGACTTTC.

V gene TRBV5-1 combines with J gene TRBJ2-7; TRBD1 matches at 7 bases. CDR1 is SGHRS and CDR2 is YFSETQ in the germline V gene. J lost 2 bases, V lost 0 bases, and 8 bases had no gene match. This CDR3 contains 16 residues. CDR3 bases: TGCGCCAGCAGCTTGGCCTGGGACAGACCTCCCTACGAGCAGTACTTC. This codes for CASSLAWDRPPYEQYF.

This rearrangement joins TRBV10-1 to TRBJ2-1; 10 bases align to TRBD2. The CDR3 has 15 amino acids. CDR1 and CDR2 (germline): WNHNN, SYGVQD (reference sequence). The trim removed 8 bases at V and 0 bases at J, leaving 4 bases unmatched. The CDR3 sequence is CASPSSGSSYNEQFF. The DNA of the CDR3 is TGCGCCAGCCCATCTAGCGGGAGCTCCTACAATGAGCAGTTCTTC.

The chain couples TRBV7-2 to TRBJ2-1; possible D gene TRBD2, 6 bases. Germline V gene sequence: CDR1 SGHTA, CDR2 FQGNSA. The CDR3 is 15 amino acids. Trimming cost V 7 bases and J 0 bases, with 13 bases left between them. In DNA, the CDR3 is TGTGCCAGCACCCCCGGGGGTAACTCCTACAATGAGCAGTTCTTC. Translated: CASTPGGNSYNEQFF.

This chain joins TRBV6-5 and TRBJ1-4, with D unresolved. V was cut by 0 bases and J by 8 bases, with 16 bases left in between. CDR1 and CDR2 (germline): MNHEY, SVGAGI. The length of the CDR3 is 16 residues. This chain's CDR3 is CASSYSPPGVGEKLFF. CDR3 DNA sequence: TGTGCCAGCAGTTACTCCCCCCCCGGGGTTGGGGAAAAACTGTTTTTT.

The rearrangement joins TRBV19 to TRBJ2-3; tentative D call: TRBD1 (6 bases). Trimming cost V 4 bases and J 5 bases, with 13 bases left between them. This CDR3 is built from 14 residues. CDR1 and CDR2 (germline): LNHDA, SQIVND (reference sequence). The CDR3 sequence: CASSTPRGGDTQYF. The DNA of the CDR3 is TGTGCCAGTAGTACCCCTAGAGGGGGAGATACGCAGTATTTT.

CDR3 nucleotides: TGCGCCAGCAGCCAAGATCGGGGGCTCGGCATTCAGTACTTC. It is translated as CASSQDRGLGIQYF. The gene calls are TRBV4-3 and TRBJ2-4; D could derive from TRBD1 or TRBD2 (6 bases each). CDR3 size: 14 residues. V lost 0 bases to trimming and J lost 9 bases, with 12 bases between them. Per the germline V gene, CDR1 is LGHNA and CDR2 is YSLEER.

The chain links TRBV9 to TRBJ2-5, with TRBD2 matching over 10 bases. The CDR3 loop spans 17 amino acids. Per germline, CDR1 SGDLS and CDR2 YYNGEE. J lost 7 bases, V lost 0 bases, and 12 bases had no gene match. The CDR3 region is CASSVGSGGPSLGTQYF. CDR3 DNA: TGTGCCAGCAGCGTAGGTAGCGGGGGGCCCTCATTGGGGACCCAGTACTTC.

The rearrangement links TRBV7-9 to TRBJ1-2; D gene uncertain. This CDR3 region has 12 residues. The germline V and J ends were trimmed by 3 bases and 5 bases, with 7 bases remaining between them. Germline CDR1 is SEHNR and CDR2 is FQNEAQ (reference sequence). The chain's CDR3 is CASSLGLYGYTF. The CDR3 DNA sequence: TGTGCCAGCAGCTTGGGCCTTTATGGCTACACCTTC.

This clone was seen only once. The chain employs TRBV28 and TRBJ2-2, with TRBD1 as a possible D gene (6 bases). The germline V gene has CDR1 MDHEN and CDR2 SYDVKM. CDR3 length: 14 residues. V was cut by 7 bases and J by 5 bases, with 14 bases left in between. Here the CDR3 reads CASIPGQGTGELFF. The CDR3 DNA is TGTGCCAGCATACCGGGACAAGGGACCGGGGAGCTGTTTTTT.

The chain employs TRBV7-6 and TRBJ1-4; D is perhaps TRBD1 (5 bases). The germline CDR1 and CDR2 sequences are SGHVS and FNYEAQ. This CDR3 spans 15 amino acids. V lost 3 bases to trimming and J lost 4 bases, with 12 bases between them. CDR3 DNA: TGTGCCAGCAGCTTCGGGACGGGAAATAATGAAAAACTGTTTTTT. Protein sequence: CASSFGTGNNEKLFF.

This chain links TRBV27 with TRBJ2-1, with TRBD1 as a possible D gene (5 bases). CDR1 is MNHEY and CDR2 is SMNVEV in the germline V gene (reference sequence). The CDR3 spans 13 residues. Trimming removed 6 bases at V and 8 bases at J, with 14 bases between. The CDR3 bases are TGTGCCAGCAGCCATGGGTGGGGCTATGAGCAGTTCTTC. Translating gives CASSHGWGYEQFF.